Shown below are 31 T cell receptor beta chains from a single sample sequenced in a study of blood T cell repertoires in COVID-19. TCRdb's copy holds only in-frame clones and misses some; the assay was immunoSEQ multiplex PCR. The data contain about 170,000 clones, 84% of them singletons. What was sequenced was peripheral blood. Every receptor here comes from a human donor with acute or convalescent COVID-19. The donor label of this sample is uncertain.

This sequence joins TRBV19 and TRBJ2-7; no clear D gene. This CDR3 comprises 13 residues. Germline loops: CDR1 LNHDA, CDR2 SQIVND (reference sequence). V was shortened by 3 bases and J by 5 bases, with 11 bases between the two germline ends. CDR3 sequence reads: CASSIGGIHEQYF. CDR3 coding DNA: TGTGCCAGTAGTATTGGTGGCATCCACGAGCAGTACTTC.

CDR3 loop: CASSALAGGLGETQYF. The CDR3 coding sequence is TGTGCCAGCAGCGCACTAGCGGGAGGTCTTGGAGAGACCCAGTACTTC. The V gene is TRBV7-2, the J gene TRBJ2-5; TRBD2 agrees at 12 bases. V gave up 5 bases and J gave up 4 bases; unmatched junction bases: 8. CDR3 length: 16 amino acids. Looked up from germline, CDR1 is SGHTA and CDR2 is FQGNSA.

This clone was picked up one time. The chain couples TRBV6-1 to TRBJ1-2; D is uncertain. Germline CDR1 and CDR2: MNHNS and SASEGT. The CDR3 is made up of 14 amino acids. The V end lost 3 bases, the J end lost 7 bases, and 15 bases lay between the germline ends. The CDR3 region has the DNA TGTGCCAGCAGTGAGAGGATCCACGGTGCTGGCTACACCTTC. Translating gives CASSERIHGAGYTF.

This clone was picked up one time. The V call is TRBV29-1, the J call TRBJ1-1; D is unresolved. Germline CDR1 reads SQVTM; CDR2 reads ANQGSEA. The CDR3 sequence is 11 residues long. V was shortened by 4 bases and J by 0 bases, with 3 bases between the two germline ends. The CDR3: CSVAVNTEAFF. CDR3 in DNA: TGCAGCGTTGCGGTGAACACTGAAGCTTTCTTT.

This sequence joins TRBV9 and TRBJ2-3; D is possibly TRBD2 (6 bases). Germline V gives CDR1 SGDLS, CDR2 YYNGEE. The CDR3 runs to 16 residues. V lost 4 bases and J lost 1, with 16 bases in between. CDR3 sequence reads: CASSPDGLAGTDTQYF. In nucleotides, the CDR3 is TGTGCCAGCAGCCCCGACGGGTTAGCGGGCACAGATACGCAGTATTTT.

The chain combines TRBV5-6 with TRBJ1-1, with D perhaps matching TRBD1 (6 bases). V lost 0 bases, J lost 6 bases, and 18 bases lay in between. Germline loops: CDR1 SGHDT, CDR2 YYEEEE. The CDR3 sequence is 16 residues long. CDR3 loop: CASSLGMGQGRAEAFF. For the CDR3, the DNA is TGTGCCAGCAGCTTGGGAATGGGGCAGGGGAGGGCTGAAGCTTTCTTT.

The chain carries TRBV25-1 and TRBJ1-2, with a weak D call TRBD1 (6 bases). This CDR3 has 14 residues. Deletions cut 6 bases from V and 2 bases from J, with 13 bases between. Germline lookup yields CDR1 MGHDK and CDR2 SYGVNS. The CDR3 DNA is TGTGCCAGCAGACCGCAGGGACAAAACTATGGCTACACCTTC. Residues: CASRPQGQNYGYTF.

The genes are TRBV28 and TRBJ2-7; the match to TRBD1 covers 8 bases. With V trimmed by 5 bases and J by 3 bases, 6 bases remained unmatched. CDR1 is MDHEN and CDR2 is SYDVKM in the germline V gene. The CDR3 consists of 14 residues. The CDR3 sequence is CASSPPQGVYEQYF. CDR3 nucleotide sequence: TGTGCCAGCAGTCCCCCACAGGGGGTCTACGAGCAGTACTTC. Using reference TRBV28 and TRBJ2-7 for the parts outside the CDR3, the full variable domain is DVKVTQSSRYLVKRTGEKVFLECVQDMDHENMFWYRQDPGLGLRLIYFSYDVKMKEKGDIPEGYSVSREKKERFSLILESASTNQTSMYLCASSPPQGVYEQYFGPGTRLTVT.

The chain combines TRBV19 with TRBJ2-1; tentative D call: TRBD2 (6 bases). CDR3 length equals 15 residues. V was shortened by 5 bases and J by 3 bases, with 14 bases between the two germline ends. Germline V gives CDR1 LNHDA, CDR2 SQIVND (reference sequence). This CDR3 reads CASSSLAALYNEQFF. CDR3 nucleotides: TGTGCCAGTAGTTCTTTAGCGGCTCTCTACAATGAGCAGTTCTTC.

The chain links TRBV2 to TRBJ2-3; D is possibly TRBD1 (6 bases). Trimming stripped 6 bases from V and 0 bases from J, with 16 bases between. Germline CDR1 reads SNHLY; CDR2 reads FYNNEI. The CDR3 spans 16 residues. Here the CDR3 DNA reads TGTGCCAGCAGCGAGGGGACACGATCTAGCACAGATACGCAGTATTTT. Amino acid sequence: CASSEGTRSSTDTQYF.

The rearrangement joins TRBV29-1 to TRBJ2-1, with 8 bases fitting TRBD2. Germline trimming cut 4 bases from V and 2 bases from J; bases unmatched to any gene: 1. This CDR3 contains 13 residues. CDR1 and CDR2 (germline): SQVTM, ANQGSEA. CDR3 sequence (DNA): TGCAGCGTTGGGCGGGAGGCCTACAATGAGCAGTTCTTC. It is translated as CSVGREAYNEQFF.

The chain employs TRBV3-1 (or the pseudogene TRBV3-2) and TRBJ2-1; 9 positions match TRBD2. The germline V gene encodes CDR1 LGHDT and CDR2 YNNKEL (reference sequence). The CDR3 runs to 13 residues. V shed 6 bases and J 8 bases; nucleotides not matched to a gene: 5. CDR3: CASRASGMDEQFF. CDR3 DNA sequence: TGTGCCAGCAGGGCTAGCGGGATGGATGAGCAGTTCTTC.

The chain carries TRBV14 and TRBJ1-1; D uncertain. This CDR3 has 13 residues. The germline V gene encodes CDR1 SGHDN and CDR2 FVKESK. V lost 3 bases and J 4 bases, leaving 9 bases between the germline ends. The CDR3 loop is CASSHRRSTEAFF. The CDR3 DNA is TGTGCCAGCAGCCATAGGCGGAGCACTGAAGCTTTCTTT.

CDR3 sequence reads: CASSKAPSDRSYEQYF. CDR3 nucleotide sequence: TGTGCCAGCAGCAAAGCCCCTTCCGACAGGTCCTACGAGCAGTACTTC. This rearrangement joins TRBV21-1 to TRBJ2-7; the tabulated D call, TRBD1, remains unverified against the DNA. TRBV21-1 corresponds to a pseudogene. The CDR3 sequence is 16 residues long.

The chain joins TRBV7-2 to TRBJ2-1; TRBD1 aligns across 10 bases. The germline gives CDR1 SGHTA, CDR2 FQGNSA. V lost 5 bases to trimming and J lost 2 bases; unmatched junction nucleotides: 3. The CDR3 runs 15 residues. This CDR3 reads CASSPGQGTYNEQFF. CDR3 coding DNA: TGTGCCAGCAGCCCGGGACAGGGGACCTACAATGAGCAGTTCTTC.

At least ten counts were recorded for this clone. The sample carries other DNA sequences with the same CDR3. The V gene is TRBV18, the J gene TRBJ2-1, with D possibly matching TRBD2 (5 bases). Germline V CDR1 and CDR2: KGHSH, LQKENI. The CDR3 loop spans 14 amino acids. Trimming removed 0 bases at V and 4 bases at J, with 7 bases between. Here the CDR3 DNA reads TGTGCCAGCTCACCACCCCGGGATTACAATGAGCAGTTCTTC. Translation gives CASSPPRDYNEQFF.

The J gene is TRBJ2-2, the V gene TRBV7-3; D is perhaps TRBD1 (6 bases). V was cut by 4 bases and J by 2 bases, with 11 bases left in between. CDR1 is SGHTA, CDR2 FQGTGA, per germline. The CDR3 loop spans 15 amino acids. CDR3 loop: CASSSRTVNTGELFF. In DNA form, the CDR3 reads TGTGCCAGCAGCTCAAGGACAGTTAACACCGGGGAGCTGTTTTTT. The complete variable domain, with remaining parts taken from reference TRBV7-3 and TRBJ2-2, reads GAGVSQTPSNKVTEKGKYVELRCDPISGHTALYWYRQSLGQGPEFLIYFQGTGAADDSGLPNDRFFAVRPEGSVSTLKIQRTERGDSAVYLCASSSRTVNTGELFFGEGSRLTVL.

This rearrangement joins TRBV6-1 to TRBJ1-5; 10 bases agree with TRBD1. The CDR3 length is 16 residues. Germline loops: CDR1 MNHNS, CDR2 SASEGT. V lost 1 base, J lost 5 bases, and 5 bases stayed unmatched. The CDR3 region has the DNA TGTGCCAGCAGTGAAGGGTTGGGACAGGGGTATCAGCCCCAGCATTTT. Protein sequence: CASSEGLGQGYQPQHF.

This chain connects TRBV6-5 to TRBJ1-2, with D maybe TRBD1 (6 bases). Germline CDR1 is MNHEY and CDR2 is SVGAGI. Between the trimmed V and J ends, which lost 9 bases and 7 bases, there was a span of 15 bases. This CDR3 has 12 amino acids. For the CDR3, the DNA is TGTGCCAGTGCCCCAGGGGTGGGTGGCTACACCTTC. It specifies CASAPGVGGYTF.

The chain links TRBV11-3 to TRBJ2-3; TRBD2 matches 10 bases. CDR1 and CDR2 from the germline V gene are SGHNT and YENEEA. V dropped 2 bases and J dropped 4; count of bases not matched to a gene: 0. The CDR3 runs to 14 residues. The CDR3 nucleotides read TGTGCCAGCAGCTTAAGCGGGGGGGCAGATACGCAGTATTTT. This sequence encodes CASSLSGGADTQYF. Full variable domain (outside the CDR3, taken from reference TRBV11-3 and TRBJ2-3): EAGVVQSPRYKIIEKKQPVAFWCNPISGHNTLYWYLQNLGQGPELLIRYENEEAVDDSQLPKDRFSAERLKGVDSTLKIQPAELGDSAVYLCASSLSGGADTQYFGPGTRLTVL.

The table lists this clone with many counts. The chain couples TRBV23-1 to TRBJ2-2; 14 positions agree with TRBD2. TRBV23-1 is marked as an open reading frame, function uncertain. With V trimmed by 7 bases and J by 6 bases, 13 bases remained unmatched. CDR3 length: 18 amino acids. The CDR3 spells CASTTNGLAGGFPGELFF. CDR3 coding DNA: TGCGCCAGCACTACCAATGGACTAGCGGGAGGTTTTCCCGGGGAGCTGTTTTTT.

The CDR3 region is CASSRQGAGTGELFF. CDR3 nucleotide sequence: TGTGCCAGCAGCAGACAGGGGGCCGGCACCGGGGAGCTGTTTTTT. The V and J genes are TRBV7-8 and TRBJ2-2; 10 nucleotides agree with TRBD1. The V gene's germline CDR1 is SGHVS and CDR2 FQNEAQ. This CDR3 spans 15 amino acids. V lost 5 bases to trimming and J lost 4 bases; unmatched junction nucleotides: 4.

The CDR3 sequence is CASSLATGGWEKLFF. Written as DNA, the CDR3 is TGTGCCAGCAGCCTTGCGACAGGGGGCTGGGAAAAACTGTTTTTT. The chain is built from TRBV2 and TRBJ1-4; 10 bases are shared with TRBD1. Germline CDR1 reads SNHLY; CDR2 reads FYNNEI. This CDR3 has 15 amino acids. J was trimmed by 8 bases and V by 6 bases; bases with no gene match: 9.

The rearrangement links TRBV5-8 to TRBJ2-5; 7 nucleotides line up with TRBD1. Germline assignment: CDR1 SGHTS and CDR2 YDEGEE. The CDR3 has 13 amino acids. J gave up 5 bases and V 8 bases, and 9 bases lay outside the gene matches. The CDR3 region is CARKNRGRETQYF. The CDR3 DNA reads TGTGCCAGAAAAAACAGGGGCCGGGAGACCCAGTACTTC.

The DNA of the CDR3 is TGTGCCAGTAGTGCCTTTTTCATACAGGGTTTCTCCTACAATGAGCAGTTCTTC. This codes for CASSAFFIQGFSYNEQFF. The chain combines TRBV19 with TRBJ2-1; perhaps TRBD1 as D (6 bases). CDR1 and CDR2 (germline): LNHDA, SQIVND (reference sequence). Trimming took off 5 bases at V and 0 bases at J, with 20 bases between the two ends. The CDR3 extends over 18 amino acids.

The genes are TRBV18 and TRBJ2-7, with 7 bases matching TRBD1. V shed 3 bases, J shed 4 bases, and the junction held 6 bases outside the gene matches. This CDR3 is built from 14 residues. Germline CDR1 is KGHSH and CDR2 is LQKENI. For the CDR3, the DNA is TGTGCCAGCTCACCCCTCGACAGGGTTTACGAGCAGTACTTC. Translation gives CASSPLDRVYEQYF.

The genes are TRBV6-4 and TRBJ2-3, with D maybe TRBD2 (5 bases). The CDR3 length is 13 residues. Germline values: CDR1 MRHNA, CDR2 SNTAGT. Between the trimmed V and J ends, which lost 4 bases and 9 bases, there was a span of 14 bases. The CDR3 DNA sequence: TGTGCCAGCAGTGTGGAGAGGGAGAGGACGCAGTATTTT. Encoded protein: CASSVERERTQYF.

This sequence joins TRBV6-5 and TRBJ1-5, with D hard to call. The V gene lost 5 bases and the J gene lost 0 bases, with 5 bases spanning the gap. Germline V lookup: CDR1 MNHEY, CDR2 SVGAGI. This CDR3 region has 13 residues. CDR3 DNA: TGTGCCAGCAGTAAATATAGCAATCAGCCCCAGCATTTT. Translation gives CASSKYSNQPQHF.

The chain carries TRBV3-1 (or the pseudogene TRBV3-2) and TRBJ1-6; 8 nucleotides align to TRBD1. V gave up 0 bases and J gave up 8 bases; unmatched junction bases: 9. The CDR3 is 17 amino acids. From germline, CDR1 is LGHDT and CDR2 YNNKEL (reference sequence). The CDR3 loop reads CASSQDLWQGAHSPLHF. DNA for the CDR3: TGTGCCAGCAGCCAAGATCTCTGGCAGGGGGCCCATTCACCCCTCCACTTT.

The rearrangement links TRBV7-9 to TRBJ2-3, with 14 positions matching TRBD2. Per the germline V gene, CDR1 is SEHNR and CDR2 is FQNEAQ (reference sequence). J was trimmed by 5 bases and V by 5 bases; bases with no gene match: 9. This CDR3 spans 17 amino acids. The CDR3 coding sequence is TGTGCCAGCAGCACTGGACTAGCGGGAGGAGGTAAAGATACGCAGTATTTT. Translating gives CASSTGLAGGGKDTQYF. Supplemented by reference TRBV7-9 and TRBJ2-3, the full variable domain reads DTGVSQNPRHKITKRGQNVTFRCDPISEHNRLYWYRQTLGQGPEFLTYFQNEAQLEKSRLLSDRFSAERPKGSFSTLEIQRTEQGDSAMYLCASSTGLAGGGKDTQYFGPGTRLTVL.

The J gene is TRBJ2-5, the V gene TRBV5-1; D gene ambiguous. CDR3 length: 14 amino acids. Germline CDR1 is SGHRS and CDR2 is YFSETQ. The V and J ends lost 3 bases and 0 bases respectively, with 9 bases between them. In DNA, the CDR3 is TGCGCCAGCAGCTCCGACATGTACCAAGAGACCCAGTACTTC. Protein: CASSSDMYQETQYF.